The clone carrying this T cell receptor beta chain was counted between two and nine times. The data are from a study of T cells in Graves' hyperthyroidism and ophthalmopathy. RNA transcripts provided the source from which TCR beta CDR3 regions were amplified. The primer set for the first-round RT-PCR of the TCR CDR3 was HTBI. A single record per CDR3 protein comes from TCRdb applying MiXCR to the multiplex PCR reads. The sample includes some 600,000 distinct CDR3 sequences, 40% to 55% seen only once; the top ten take roughly 8.2%. The length of the CDR3 is 15 residues. Germline-derived CDR1 and CDR2 are SGDLS and YYNGEE. V shed 4 bases and J shed 4 bases, with 17 bases lying between them.

The receptor's source is a woman under 30 with Graves' hyperthyroidism. The sequencing sample was made of peripheral blood or thyroid tissue (not recorded which). V is TRBV9 and J is TRBJ1-2; D not resolved. The DNA for the CDR3 is TGTGCCAGCAGCCAAGATGGGCCCGTGACCTATGGCTACACCTTC. Encoded protein: CASSQDGPVTYGYTF. The full variable domain, completed using reference TRBV9 and TRBJ1-2, is DSGVTQTPKHLITATGQRVTLRCSPRSGDLSVYWYQQSLDQGLQFLIQYYNGEERAKGNILERFSAQQFPDLHSELNLSSLELGDSALYFCASSQDGPVTYGYTFGSGTRLTVV.